This T cell receptor beta chain was recovered during a study of blood T cell repertoires in COVID-19. Trimming cost V 5 bases and J 3 bases, with 8 bases left between them. Per germline, CDR1 SGHVS and CDR2 FQNEAQ. The CDR3 runs to 13 residues. The method was immunoSEQ multiplex PCR; TCRdb's version includes in-frame clones alone and lacks a portion of them. Of about 77,000 clones in the sample, about 80% are singletons; the top ten hold roughly 4.8%. This clonotype was sampled from a woman aged 65 to 85 with acute or convalescent COVID-19. Sequencing was done on a sample of peripheral blood. The chain employs TRBV7-8 and TRBJ1-5, with D maybe TRBD1 (5 bases). In nucleotides, the CDR3 is TGTGCCAGCAGCCCGGGGGTCAATCAGCCCCAGCATTTT. Translated: CASSPGVNQPQHF. Filled out from reference TRBV7-8 and TRBJ1-5, the complete variable domain reads GAGVSQSPRYKVAKRGQDVALRCDPISGHVSLFWYQQALGQGPEFLTYFQNEAQLDKSGLPSDRFFAERPEGSVSTLKIQRTQQEDSAVYLCASSPGVNQPQHFGDGTRLSIL.